This T cell receptor (beta chain) is from a study of shared clonotypes between healthy human individuals (dated by TCRdb to 2020 to 2022). General notes on the study: Three men and two women, aged 18 to 49 years, made up the cohort. To estimate repertoire size and how much clonotypes are shared between individuals, the study performed deep sequencing of blood TCR repertoires from about 5 healthy adults. To increase sequencing depth and limit assay-specific biases, different laboratories used diverse techniques to prepare libraries and sequence TCR repertoires. Each donor's leukapheresis produced roughly between roughly 0.9 and 9 billion PBMCs. For each donor, CD4 naive and CD4 memory were each given three plates, CD8 naive was given two plates, and CD8 memory was given one plate.

Taken from the germline V gene, the CDR1 and CDR2 loops are SNHLY and FYNNEI. The junction carries 12 bases between V and J, which are trimmed by 5 bases and 1 base respectively. Counted from cysteine to phenylalanine, this CDR3 has 14 amino acids. The sequence is cut down to CDR3 DNA, 42 bases in frame from base 1. The donors were healthy, HIV-negative adults with no recently reported acute infections or vaccinations. Only Caucasian adults living in Nashville, Tennessee, USA were represented among the donors. CD4+ T cells were enriched by magnetic negative selection; naive cells were then positively selected on CD45RA, and the negative fraction formed the memory subset. Blood was obtained by leukapheresis, after which PBMCs were separated by Ficoll-Histopaque density gradient centrifugation and cryopreserved in liquid nitrogen vapor phase. Analytical flow cytometry was used to check the purity and quantity of every magnetically sorted T cell population. From each sorted fraction, genomic DNA was isolated and quantified by UV absorbance on a Nanodrop 2000c.

TCR CDR3 regions were amplified from genomic DNA by multiplex PCR using the deep immunoSEQ assay. Extracted genomic DNA from each cell subset was spread evenly across all wells of several immunoSEQ 96-well plates, with each plate serving as a replicate. Each replicate PCR for sorted subsets received around 0.2 ug genomic DNA, equal to about 30,000 T cell genomes. Purified libraries were quantified with a Qubit 3.0 fluorometer, sized on a Bioanalyzer 2100, and re-quantified with the KAPA Library Quantification kit. Each immunoSEQ 96-well plate was sequenced on its own single-read 150-cycle Illumina NextSeq 550 flow cell. The authors' pipeline ran thus. Because only junctional sequences without quality scores were contained in the immunoSEQ output, filtering matching that applied to full-length reads could not be performed. To assign V/J genes and CDR3, sequences were annotated against IMGT germline references using PyIR, a Python wrapper for IgBLAST v1.9. Reads were removed for weak V/J assignments (E-value above 1e-6), missing CDR3, stop codons, out-of-frame junctions, or ambiguous translated residues. V3J clonotypes were defined as sequences sharing the same inferred V gene, J gene, and CDR3 amino acid sequence. To compute the percentage overlap between repertoires, the number of shared unique clonotypes was divided by the size of the smaller repertoire. Richness of each repertoire was evaluated using RTK rarefaction, the Chao1 estimator, and Recon v2.1 estimates of unobserved clonotypes. Generation probabilities for all TCRbeta clonotypes obtained by the gDNA method from a handful of donors were computed using OLGA. TCRdb took over this immuneACCESS table, retaining in-frame rearrangements with V and J assigned. Such tables are incomplete; in checked studies, under half of the missing clones stem from an unresolved V gene, and the remainder is unexplained. That table furnishes V, J and clone size, whereas the DNA furnished D and trimming. The sample includes millions of clones, with 85% to 95% observed a single time. More than 0.1% of the sample rests with the top ten.

Remarks on this clone: Its antigen remains undetermined. The sample holds no much larger clone one base away, and base qualities are not on file.

Here is what the overall study found, with its caveats: Larger estimated clonotype richness was generally found for naive subsets than for memory subsets. Because the study included only a small number of donors, the genetic and exposure-history diversity represented was limited. Even with the large sequencing depth, rarefaction of the sorted-subset datasets indicated that sequencing was incomplete. Higher generation probabilities were observed for clonotypes shared by all four sorted-subset donors than for non-shared clonotypes. Only blood was sampled, and tissue TCR repertoires likely differ from those in blood. Across a handful of donors, about 4.5% of naive CD4, approximately 3.5% of naive CD8, under 2.5% of memory CD4, and roughly 0.4% of memory CD8 clonotypes were shared. Pairwise subsampling led to the expectation that sequencing depth would affect the degree of clonotype sharing among donors.

This sequence was found in a man between 18 and 29 years old in good health. The sequenced sample was naive CD4+ T cells sorted from blood. The meaning of the sample's cell subset or site label: CD45RA+ positively selected. The chain joins TRBV2 to TRBJ2-7; the D region possibly corresponds to TRBD2 (6 bases align). In nucleotide form, the sequence is TGTGCCAGCAGTTCCCTTAGCGGTTCCTACGAGCAGTACTTC. This codes for CASSSLSGSYEQYF.